What follows are 20 T cell receptor beta chains derived from one specimen sequenced in a study of CD8+CD57+ T cells in acquired aplastic anemia. Genomic DNA, the template, was used for profiling of the TCR beta VDJ and CDR3. One entry per CDR3 protein, called by TCRdb with MiXCR from the reads. The sample has hundreds of thousands of distinct CDR3 sequences; about two thirds are singletons. Sequencing used sorted CD4+, CD8+, or CD8+CD57+ T cells (not recorded which) from PBMCs. The receptors originated from a human donor in good health, serving as a control.

The chain employs TRBV20-1 and TRBJ1-5, with TRBD1 identical over 9 bases. The CDR3 has 15 amino acids. Germline V gene data show CDR1 as DFQATT and CDR2 as SNEGSKA (reference sequence). CDR3 residues: CSVGGRQGVEQPQHF. The CDR3 DNA follows: TGCAGCGTTGGGGGGAGACAGGGGGTCGAGCAGCCCCAGCATTTT.

With respect to this clonotype: A junction end diverges from the germline sequence, so it may reflect a read error. The chain's CDR3 is CAISELGQDYNEQLF. The CDR3 nucleotides read TGTGCCATCAGTGAGTTAGGACAGGACTACAATGAGCAGTTGTTC. This chain joins TRBV10-3 and TRBJ2-1, with D possibly being TRBD1 (7 bases). Germline V gives CDR1 ENHRY, CDR2 SYGVKD. This CDR3 is built from 15 residues.

Details on this clonotype: Since the CDR3 does not end with the conserved phenylalanine or tryptophan, this likely comes from a read error. The DNA is left out, because the CDR3 cannot be placed on it with certainty; the CDR3 is given as TCRdb lists it. The V gene is TRBV7-2, the J gene TRBJ1-4; TRBD1, the D gene given by the table, was not confirmed from the DNA. CDR1 and CDR2 (germline): SGHTA, FQGNSA. The CDR3 length is 13 residues, termini included. The CDR3 protein is CASSLGDRVRPQH.

V and J are TRBV25-1 and TRBJ1-2; D perhaps matches TRBD1 (5 bases). The CDR3 totals 14 residues. The V end lost 6 bases, the J end lost 3 bases, and 14 bases lay between the germline ends. Germline CDR1 and CDR2: MGHDK and SYGVNS. CDR3 DNA: TGTGCCAGCAGGGCGGGGGAGGGTCACTATGGCTACACCTTC. Amino acid sequence: CASRAGEGHYGYTF.

J is TRBJ1-5 and V is TRBV19; D unclear. The V end lost 6 bases, the J end lost 16 bases, and 22 bases lay between the germline ends. Germline assignment: CDR1 LNHDA and CDR2 SQIVND (reference sequence). The length of the CDR3 is 13 residues. Here the CDR3 DNA reads TGTGCCAGTAGGGGTACCGGAAACACGATATATCATTTT. Translated: CASRGTGNTIYHF.

With regard to this clonotype: The germline gene is not matched at one end of the junction; a read error may be the cause. The chain is built from TRBV7-3 and TRBJ2-7; D gene ambiguous. Germline V CDR1 and CDR2: SGHTA, FQGTGA. The CDR3 covers 15 residues. CDR3 residues: CASSFVVDVIHEEYF. The DNA for the CDR3 is TGTGCCAGCAGTTTCGTTGTGGACGTAATCCACGAGGAGTACTTC.

With respect to this clonotype: Sequence at one end of the junction differs from germline and may be a read error. V usage is TRBV7-2 and J usage is TRBJ2-7; D is perhaps TRBD2 (5 bases). Germline loops: CDR1 SGHTA, CDR2 FQGNSA. This CDR3 comprises 15 residues. The CDR3 region has the DNA TGTGCCAGCAGCTTGGCCTCGGGGTTATTGTACGAGCTGTACTTC. It codes for CASSLASGLLYELYF.

The chain joins TRBV3-1 to TRBJ1-5; 9 nucleotides match TRBD1. Trimming at V came to 0 bases and at J to 4 bases, leaving 7 bases not matched to a gene. Germline V lookup: CDR1 LGHDT, CDR2 YNNKEL (reference sequence). This CDR3 is built from 17 residues. The CDR3 region has the DNA TGTGCCAGCAGCCAAGATCCAACAGGGGGCAGTAATCAGCCCCAGCATTTT. Translated, it gives CASSQDPTGGSNQPQHF.

In its sample, this clonotype was seen many times. Written as DNA, the CDR3 is TGTGCCAGCAGTAAGAACACGGAGGGCTATAATTCACCCCTCCACTTT. Its translation: CASSKNTEGYNSPLHF. The genes are TRBV6-1 and TRBJ1-6; D is ambiguous. Trimming removed 5 bases at V and 3 bases at J, with 14 bases between. The CDR3 sequence is 16 residues long. CDR1 is MNHNS and CDR2 is SASEGT in the germline V gene.

As concerns this clonotype: Mismatch with germline at one junction end may stem from a read error. The chain uses TRBV7-9 and TRBJ2-5, with D tentatively TRBD2 (6 bases). The length of the CDR3 is 14 residues. The germline V gene encodes CDR1 SEHNR and CDR2 FQNEAQ (reference sequence). CDR3 region: CASSLYGTGEPQYF. The CDR3 DNA is TGCGCCAGCAGCTTGTACGGGACTGGAGAGCCGCAGTACTTC. The complete variable domain, with remaining parts taken from reference TRBV7-9 and TRBJ2-5, reads DTGVSQNPRHKITKRGQNVTFRCDPISEHNRLYWYRQTLGQGPEFLTYFQNEAQLEKSRLLSDRFSAERPKGSFSTLEIQRTEQGDSAMYLCASSLYGTGEPQYFGPGTRLLVL.

This clonotype was counted ten times or more. The V gene is TRBV6-5, the J gene TRBJ1-2, with TRBD1 as a possible D gene (5 bases). Germline V CDR1 and CDR2: MNHEY, SVGAGI. The CDR3 spans 14 residues. V was cut by 5 bases and J by 3 bases, with 13 bases left in between. CDR3 in DNA: TGTGCCAGCAGTAAAACCGGGACCGACTATGGCTACACCTTC. Translating gives CASSKTGTDYGYTF.

Concerning this clonotype: Possible read error: a much larger clone is one base away. The chain is built from TRBV11-2 and TRBJ2-3; possible D gene TRBD1, 6 bases. V gave up 5 bases and J gave up 2 bases, with 17 bases separating them. This CDR3 region has 16 residues. In germline, CDR1 is SGHAT, CDR2 FQNNGV. The CDR3: CASSPESGVDTDTQYF. CDR3 DNA sequence: TGTGCCAGCAGCCCGGAGTCAGGGGTGGACACAGATACGCAGTATTTT.

The chain carries TRBV12-3 or TRBV12-4 and TRBJ1-2; D gene unclear. The V end lost 8 bases, the J end lost 4 bases, and 11 bases lay between the germline ends. The CDR3 consists of 12 residues. The CDR3 sequence: CASGTESYGYTF. The CDR3 nucleotides read TGTGCCAGCGGTACGGAGAGCTATGGCTACACCTTC.

A note on this clonotype: The CDR3 end shows no conserved phenylalanine or tryptophan, and so a read error is likely. Because the CDR3's place on the DNA is in doubt, the DNA is left out and the CDR3 is given as listed by TCRdb. The V gene is TRBV2, the J gene TRBJ2-2; the table assigns TRBD2, which was not confirmed against the DNA. Germline V lookup: CDR1 SNHLY, CDR2 FYNNEI. 15 amino acids form the CDR3, both terminal residues included. Here the CDR3 reads CASSVTGNYEQYFGP.

This chain joins TRBV12-3 or TRBV12-4 and TRBJ1-1; D not resolved. The CDR3 runs 13 residues. V lost 5 bases and J 9 bases, leaving 16 bases between the germline ends. CDR3 region: CASSPASGAKAFF. As DNA, the CDR3 is TGTGCCAGCAGTCCAGCGTCAGGAGCGAAAGCTTTCTTT.

This clonotype was counted between two and nine times. CDR3 bases: TGTGCCACCAGTGAAGGGATCGGAAACACCATATATTTT. Protein sequence: CATSEGIGNTIYF. This chain links TRBV24-1 with TRBJ1-3; unclear D gene. CDR3 length: 13 amino acids. V lost 4 bases and J 4 bases, leaving 7 bases between the germline ends. Germline lookup yields CDR1 KGHDR and CDR2 SFDVKD.

J is TRBJ1-1 and V is TRBV9; D might be TRBD1 (6 bases). The CDR3 is 15 amino acids. Germline V gene lookup returns CDR1 SGDLS and CDR2 YYNGEE. V lost 4 bases to trimming and J lost 10 bases, with 23 bases between them. The CDR3 sequence is CASSLVGGVVNLAFF. The CDR3 DNA is TGTGCCAGCAGCCTGGTAGGGGGGGTCGTCAATTTAGCTTTCTTT.

On this clonotype: The CDR3 carries no conserved terminal phenylalanine or tryptophan, so it likely arises from a read error. The DNA is left out, because the CDR3 cannot be placed on it with certainty; the CDR3 is given as TCRdb lists it. The chain employs TRBV7-2 and TRBJ2-7. The CDR3 totals 13 residues, both ends included. CDR1 and CDR2 from the germline V gene are SGHTA and FQGNSA. CDR3 sequence: CASSPQQGSPYCY.

This chain joins TRBV7-2 and TRBJ2-7, with D perhaps TRBD1 (6 bases). The CDR3 totals 14 residues. Trimming took off 3 bases at V and 0 bases at J, with 9 bases between the two ends. Germline V gene lookup returns CDR1 SGHTA and CDR2 FQGNSA. The CDR3 DNA sequence: TGTGCCAGCAGCTTTAGGGGGAGCTCCTACGAGCAGTACTTC. This codes for CASSFRGSSYEQYF.

Notes on this clonotype: The conserved phenylalanine or tryptophan normally closing the CDR3 is absent here, so this likely arose from a read error. The DNA is omitted, as the CDR3 cannot be located on it reliably, and the CDR3 follows TCRdb's listing. The rearrangement uses TRBV20-1 and TRBJ1-6. From its first to its last residue, the CDR3 has 9 amino acids. Per the germline V gene, CDR1 is DFQATT and CDR2 is SNEGSKA (reference sequence). This CDR3 is CSARTALHY.